This TCR beta chain was identified during a study of T-cell reconstitution after alpha-beta-depleted transplantation in children. The CDR3 sequence is 16 residues long. V was pared by 5 bases and J by 1 base, with 15 bases between. Germline CDR1 LGHNA, CDR2 YNFKEQ. Using unique molecular identifiers, the investigators prepared the TCRbeta library. TCRdb ran MiXCR on the PCR reads and lists one entry per CDR3 protein. The sample lists 350,000 to 450,000 distinct CDR3 sequences, just over 20% occurring once. This specimen was PBMCs from the stem cell graft donor, taken from the stem cell graft. The receptor comes from a human donor who donated a stem cell graft to a child with acute myeloid leukemia. The rearrangement uses TRBV4-2 and TRBJ2-1; D might be TRBD2 (5 bases). The CDR3 here is CASSYEGASSYNEQFF. The DNA of the CDR3 is TGTGCCAGCAGCTATGAGGGCGCGTCGTCCTACAATGAGCAGTTCTTC.